Shown below are 24 T cell receptor beta chains from a single sample sequenced in a study of blood T cell repertoires in COVID-19. TCRdb's copy holds only in-frame clones and misses some; the assay was immunoSEQ multiplex PCR. The sample holds around 140,000 clones, approximately 84% seen once. The sequenced material came from peripheral blood. These receptors were collected from a woman aged 60-75 years with acute or convalescent COVID-19.

The J gene is TRBJ2-7, the V gene TRBV6-6, with 8 bases that match TRBD2. The CDR3 has 16 amino acids. After removal of 7 bases from V and 0 bases from J, the junction contained 11 bases not matched to a gene. The germline V gene encodes CDR1 MNHNY and CDR2 SVGAGI (reference sequence). DNA of the CDR3: TGTGCCAGCAACATGTTAGCGGGATCGTTCTCCTACGAGCAGTACTTC. Encoded protein: CASNMLAGSFSYEQYF.

The rearrangement joins TRBV11-2 to TRBJ2-3, with D tentatively TRBD2 (6 bases). The CDR3 runs 14 residues. Trimming left V 3 bases short and J 5 bases short, with 12 bases between. Per the germline V gene, CDR1 is SGHAT and CDR2 is FQNNGV. In DNA form, the CDR3 reads TGTGCCAGCAGCTTCATCGGGCGGGAAGATACGCAGTATTTT. Its translation: CASSFIGREDTQYF.

CDR3 in amino acids: CASTIQGALNTEAFF. The CDR3 DNA is TGTGCCAGCACCATACAGGGGGCCTTGAACACTGAAGCTTTCTTT. The genes are TRBV6-5 and TRBJ1-1; 9 nucleotides align to TRBD1. Trimming took 7 bases from V and 0 from J; bases not matched to a gene: 6. This CDR3 comprises 15 residues. CDR1 and CDR2 (germline): MNHEY, SVGAGI.

This clone was detected only once. The chain combines TRBV18 with TRBJ1-3, with D possibly TRBD1 on 6 matching bases. The germline V and J ends were trimmed by 2 bases and 0 bases, with 11 bases remaining between them. The germline V gene encodes CDR1 KGHSH and CDR2 LQKENI. This CDR3 is 16 amino acids long. The CDR3: CASSPMTGSSGNTIYF. As DNA, the CDR3 is TGTGCCAGCTCACCAATGACAGGCAGCTCTGGAAACACCATATATTTT. Combining the CDR3 with reference TRBV18 and TRBJ1-3 gives the whole variable domain NAGVMQNPRHLVRRRGQEARLRCSPMKGHSHVYWYRQLPEEGLKFMVYLQKENIIDESGMPKERFSAEFPKEGPSILRIQQVVRGDSAAYFCASSPMTGSSGNTIYFGEGSWLTVV.

The V and J genes are TRBV6-6 and TRBJ2-7; 8 nucleotides align to TRBD2. After removal of 2 bases from V and 9 bases from J, the junction contained 15 bases not matched to a gene. CDR1 is MNHNY and CDR2 is SVGAGI in the germline V gene (reference sequence). The CDR3 is 16 residues long. The CDR3 bases are TGTGCCAGCAGTTACGACTCCGGGACTAGTTTTGACGGGCAGTACTTC. Translating it yields CASSYDSGTSFDGQYF.

The chain carries TRBV28 and TRBJ2-3; 8 positions match TRBD1. This CDR3 spans 15 amino acids. V trimming: 2 bases; J trimming: 3 bases; junction bases outside the gene matches: 4. Germline CDR1 reads MDHEN; CDR2 reads SYDVKM. Here the CDR3 reads CASSLVQGVTDTQYF. CDR3 DNA: TGTGCCAGCAGTTTAGTACAGGGGGTTACAGATACGCAGTATTTT.

The CDR3 nucleotides read TGTGCCAGCAGTGATCAGGGGGCGAGAGAAAAACTGTTTTTT. The encoded protein is CASSDQGAREKLFF. V usage is TRBV27 and J usage is TRBJ1-4; TRBD1 matches at 8 bases. The V gene end was trimmed by 5 bases and the J gene end by 8 bases; junction bases not matched to a gene: 7. The CDR3 is made up of 14 amino acids. CDR1 is MNHEY, CDR2 SMNVEV, per germline (reference sequence).

This clone was counted once. This chain connects TRBV24-1 to TRBJ1-5, with D unresolved. The CDR3 extends over 14 amino acids. Germline CDR1 KGHDR, CDR2 SFDVKD. Trimming shortened V by 4 bases and J by 9 bases, and 15 bases separated the two germline ends. CDR3 bases: TGTGCCACCAGTGACCCTCCCTTCGTCGGGCCCCAGCATTTT. Translating gives CATSDPPFVGPQHF.

This clone has only a few counts. The chain combines TRBV2 with TRBJ2-2; D unclear. Trimming took off 1 base at V and 7 bases at J, with 13 bases between the two ends. CDR1 and CDR2 from the germline V gene are SNHLY and FYNNEI. This CDR3 region has 15 residues. CDR3 sequence reads: CASSEGVELFGELFF. The CDR3 DNA is TGTGCCAGCAGTGAAGGGGTGGAGTTGTTCGGGGAGCTGTTTTTT.

The CDR3 spells CASSERTDLRETQYF. CDR3 sequence (DNA): TGTGCCAGCAGCGAGCGGACAGATCTTCGAGAGACCCAGTACTTC. This chain joins TRBV7-2 and TRBJ2-5; possibly TRBD1 for D (6 bases). Trimming cost V 5 bases and J 4 bases, with 17 bases left between them. The CDR3 extends over 15 amino acids. From germline, CDR1 is SGHTA and CDR2 FQGNSA.

The V call is TRBV5-1, the J call TRBJ2-7, with 7 positions matching TRBD1. Germline V gives CDR1 SGHRS, CDR2 YFSETQ. The V gene end was trimmed by 4 bases and the J gene end by 1 base; junction bases not matched to a gene: 8. This CDR3 spans 15 amino acids. This CDR3 reads CASSTQGQSSYEQYF. DNA of the CDR3: TGCGCCAGCAGCACCCAGGGACAGTCTTCCTACGAGCAGTACTTC.

This clone was seen once. Here the CDR3 DNA reads TGTGCCAGCAGTGCTGGGAGTAATTCACCCCTCCACTTT. This translates into CASSAGSNSPLHF. The rearrangement uses TRBV6-4 and TRBJ1-6; D call uncertain. The CDR3 runs 13 residues. V shed 4 bases and J shed 6 bases, with 7 bases lying between them. The germline CDR1 and CDR2 sequences are MRHNA and SNTAGT.

The chain combines TRBV28 with TRBJ1-1; 7 bases are a match to TRBD1. The germline V gene encodes CDR1 MDHEN and CDR2 SYDVKM. The ends lost 5 bases at V and 5 bases at J; junction bases unmatched: 2. The CDR3 sequence is 12 residues long. CDR3 sequence: CASSQGGTEAFF. In DNA, the CDR3 is TGTGCCAGCAGTCAGGGGGGAACTGAAGCTTTCTTT. Supplemented by reference TRBV28 and TRBJ1-1, the full variable domain reads DVKVTQSSRYLVKRTGEKVFLECVQDMDHENMFWYRQDPGLGLRLIYFSYDVKMKEKGDIPEGYSVSREKKERFSLILESASTNQTSMYLCASSQGGTEAFFGQGTRLTVV.

The chain uses TRBV12-5 and TRBJ2-1; TRBD2 matches at 8 bases. Trimming took 1 base from V and 10 from J; bases not matched to a gene: 12. The germline CDR1 and CDR2 sequences are LGHNT and FRNRAP. The CDR3 runs 16 residues. This CDR3 reads CASGLGTSRVLGEQFF. As DNA, the CDR3 is TGTGCTAGTGGTTTGGGGACTAGCCGGGTATTAGGCGAGCAGTTCTTC.

The V gene is TRBV2, the J gene TRBJ2-5; 8 nucleotides line up with TRBD2. CDR3 size: 15 residues. The germline V gene encodes CDR1 SNHLY and CDR2 FYNNEI. Germline trimming cut 10 bases from V and 4 bases from J; bases unmatched to any gene: 14. This CDR3 reads CAISGSARYRETQYF. Written as DNA, the CDR3 is TGTGCCATCAGCGGGAGCGCAAGGTACCGAGAGACCCAGTACTTC.

The chain uses TRBV7-9 and TRBJ1-4, with TRBD1 as a possible D gene (6 bases). CDR1 and CDR2 from the germline V gene are SEHNR and FQNEAQ (reference sequence). The CDR3 runs to 15 residues. V was cut by 5 bases and J by 4 bases, with 14 bases left in between. CDR3 loop: CASSPHDRINEKLFF. CDR3 bases: TGTGCCAGCAGCCCCCACGACAGGATTAATGAAAAACTGTTTTTT.

The V call is TRBV5-4, the J call TRBJ2-7; 7 bases match TRBD2. The CDR3 has 18 residues. The V segment lost 0 bases and the J segment 0 bases; nucleotides outside the gene matches: 12. The germline gives CDR1 SGHNT, CDR2 YYREEE (reference sequence). The CDR3 coding sequence is TGTGCCAGCAGCTTGGGCCCCCCTACTAGCGCCACCTCCTACGAGCAGTACTTC. Translated: CASSLGPPTSATSYEQYF.

This clone was detected a few times. CDR3 nucleotides: TGTGCCAGTAGTTACCAGGGCCTAGCGAACACCGGGGAGCTGTTTTTT. This gives the protein CASSYQGLANTGELFF. The chain combines TRBV19 with TRBJ2-2; weak D call: TRBD1 (5 bases). Germline V gives CDR1 LNHDA, CDR2 SQIVND (reference sequence). Between the trimmed V and J ends, which lost 5 bases and 0 bases, there was a span of 13 bases. This CDR3 has 16 amino acids.

This sequence joins TRBV30 and TRBJ1-1, with D maybe TRBD1 (6 bases). CDR1 and CDR2 from the germline V gene are GTSNPN and SVGIG (reference sequence). The CDR3 consists of 12 residues. With 3 bases removed from V and 10 bases from J, the gap between germline ends came to 15 bases. CDR3 coding DNA: TGTGCCTGGAGCGAATACAGGGAAATAGCTTTCTTT. This codes for CAWSEYREIAFF.

The chain joins TRBV25-1 to TRBJ2-7; D may be TRBD2 (6 bases). There are 14 residues in the CDR3. The V gene lost 6 bases and the J gene lost 2 bases, with 14 bases spanning the gap. Germline V CDR1 and CDR2: MGHDK, SYGVNS. The CDR3 reads CASRSGTGAYEQYF. In nucleotides, the CDR3 is TGTGCCAGCAGATCCGGGACGGGGGCCTACGAGCAGTACTTC.

The chain combines TRBV3-1 (or the pseudogene TRBV3-2) with TRBJ1-3; possibly TRBD1 for D (5 bases). Germline lookup yields CDR1 LGHDT and CDR2 YNNKEL (reference sequence). V was shortened by 7 bases and J by 9 bases, with 19 bases between the two germline ends. The CDR3 length is 14 residues. CDR3 nucleotides: TGTGCCAGCAACTACCGAGGGGACGGGGGCACCATATATTTT. Its translation: CASNYRGDGGTIYF.

The rearrangement uses TRBV6-2 or TRBV6-3 and TRBJ1-5, with a tentative D call TRBD1 (5 bases). CDR1 is MNHEY and CDR2 is SVGEGT in the germline V gene. This CDR3 has 15 amino acids. Trimming took 6 bases from V and 4 from J, leaving 16 bases between them. CDR3 amino acids: CASSAGDSPNQPQHF. DNA for the CDR3: TGTGCCAGCAGCGCCGGCGACAGCCCGAATCAGCCCCAGCATTTT.

V usage is TRBV27 and J usage is TRBJ2-7; 11 nucleotides line up with TRBD2. The CDR3 sequence is 16 residues long. Germline loops: CDR1 MNHEY, CDR2 SMNVEV (reference sequence). Trimming at V came to 2 bases and at J to 3 bases, leaving 6 bases not matched to a gene. The CDR3 protein is CASSLVGTSGGYEQYF. The CDR3 DNA reads TGTGCCAGCAGTTTAGTTGGGACTAGCGGAGGCTACGAGCAGTACTTC.

This chain joins TRBV19 and TRBJ2-1, with 9 positions matching TRBD2. Germline trimming cut 3 bases from V and 5 bases from J; bases unmatched to any gene: 5. This CDR3 comprises 15 residues. CDR1 and CDR2 (germline): LNHDA, SQIVND (reference sequence). The CDR3 sequence is CASSMTGLANNEQFF. CDR3 DNA sequence: TGTGCCAGTAGTATGACGGGACTAGCTAACAATGAGCAGTTCTTC.